This T cell receptor beta chain derives from a study of vaccination and CD4 T cells after COVID-19. Study in general: Every participant was given two doses of BNT162b2 or mRNA-1273 vaccine. Notes on the study in general: It was found that, in convalescent patients, 304 of 307 vaccine-specific clones were spike mono-reactive.

This CDR3 is 15 amino acids long. The V and J ends lost 0 bases and 4 bases respectively, with 12 bases between them. In germline, CDR1 is MNHEY, CDR2 SVGAGI. The Oncomine TCR Beta short-read assay was applied to DNA of cultured CD4+ T cells. A single record per CDR3 protein comes from TCRdb applying MiXCR to the PCR reads. The sample yields more than 9,000 distinct CDR3 sequences, roughly three quarters seen once. This clonotype was detected a few times. Its antigen is currently unknown. Treatment of the sample: roughly nine-day PBMC culture with coronavirus spike peptide pools or control peptides (ViraFEST assay). TCRs were sequenced by ViraFEST after antigen-specific T cells had been expanded with peptide pools.

The chain is built from TRBV6-5 and TRBJ1-2; D gene ambiguous. The receptor comes from a human donor who had recovered from COVID-19. Sequencing was carried out using CD4+ T cells from blood, cultured in vitro. CDR3 loop: CASSYSQARGYGYTF. CDR3 DNA: TGTGCCAGCAGTTACTCTCAGGCCCGCGGCTATGGCTACACCTTC.